The clone carrying this T cell receptor beta chain was detected ten times or more. The germline CDR1 and CDR2 sequences are LGHNA and YNFKEQ. V lost 1 base and J lost 5, with 11 bases in between. The CDR3 is made up of 14 amino acids. This sample is drawn from a study of low-dose radiotherapy and immunotherapy resistance in tumors. The time point here: before trial treatment. Primers used for first-strand cDNA, a TRAV- and TRBV-specific set, covered both alpha and beta chains. With a constant-region primer and a V-primer adapter, TCRs were subjected to roughly 20 PCR cycles of amplification. MiXCR, applied by TCRdb to the reads, yields one record per CDR3 protein. The table lists tens of thousands of distinct CDR3 sequences, about 18% of them singletons.

The source material was PBMCs, sampled before treatment. The gene calls are TRBV4-2 and TRBJ1-1; no definite D call. This clonotype was obtained from a male donor with prostate cancer. For the CDR3, the DNA is TGTGCCAGCAGCCAAGTTCGGGGAGGGACTGAAGCTTTCTTT. This translates into CASSQVRGGTEAFF.